Following are 29 T cell receptor beta chains from one sample sequenced in a study of blood T cell repertoires in COVID-19. TCRdb keeps only in-frame clones here, not all; method: immunoSEQ multiplex PCR. This table has some 96,000 clones, more than 85% appearing once. The specimen was peripheral blood. These receptors originate from a man aged 45-65 years with active COVID-19.

The rearrangement links TRBV9 to TRBJ2-5; D unclear. V was pared by 0 bases and J by 5 bases, with 8 bases between. This CDR3 has 13 amino acids. The germline CDR1 and CDR2 sequences are SGDLS and YYNGEE. CDR3 nucleotides: TGTGCCAGCAGCGTAGCCCAGGCGGAGACCCAGTACTTC. Translation: CASSVAQAETQYF.

This sequence joins TRBV7-8 and TRBJ2-1; 7 nucleotides agree with TRBD2. J was trimmed by 6 bases and V by 8 bases; bases with no gene match: 16. Germline V lookup: CDR1 SGHVS, CDR2 FQNEAQ. The CDR3 spans 16 residues. The CDR3 loop is CASALGWGGTGNEQFF. DNA of the CDR3: TGTGCCAGCGCTTTGGGCTGGGGGGGGACGGGCAATGAGCAGTTCTTC.

V gene TRBV30 combines with J gene TRBJ2-5; TRBD2 agrees at 9 bases. V shed 5 bases, J shed 3 bases, and the junction held 13 bases outside the gene matches. The CDR3 contains 16 residues. From germline, CDR1 is GTSNPN and CDR2 SVGIG (reference sequence). The CDR3 DNA is TGTGCCTGGGACCCCGGGACTGCGGGAGGGAAAGAGACCCAGTACTTC. Its protein product is CAWDPGTAGGKETQYF.

The chain is built from TRBV7-2 and TRBJ2-3; D gene unclear. The CDR3 runs to 11 residues. Germline assignment: CDR1 SGHTA and CDR2 FQGNSA. Trimming left V 3 bases short and J 6 bases short, with 4 bases between. CDR3 in DNA: TGTGCCAGCAGCTTCGGGGATACGCAGTATTTT. Protein sequence: CASSFGDTQYF.

In DNA, the CDR3 is TGTGCCAGCAGCGAAGCGGGGGGGGCTGTGGAGCTGTTTTTT. Translation: CASSEAGGAVELFF. This rearrangement joins TRBV7-9 to TRBJ2-2, with 10 bases that match TRBD2. V lost 5 bases and J lost 10; bases outside the gene matches: 7. Germline V gene sequence: CDR1 SEHNR, CDR2 FQNEAQ (reference sequence). The CDR3 spans 14 residues. Combining the CDR3 with reference TRBV7-9 and TRBJ2-2 gives the whole variable domain DTGVSQNPRHKITKRGQNVTFRCDPISEHNRLYWYRQTLGQGPEFLTYFQNEAQLEKSRLLSDRFSAERPKGSFSTLEIQRTEQGDSAMYLCASSEAGGAVELFFGEGSRLTVL.

The chain uses TRBV3-1 (or the pseudogene TRBV3-2) and TRBJ1-4; 9 bases are shared with TRBD1. Per the germline V gene, CDR1 is LGHDT and CDR2 is YNNKEL (reference sequence). The length of the CDR3 is 17 residues. V was clipped by 2 bases and J by 0 bases; unmatched bases: 4. The CDR3 nucleotides read TGTGCCAGCAGCCAAAACAGGGGGCCTTCAACTAATGAAAAACTGTTTTTT. Its translation is CASSQNRGPSTNEKLFF.

The genes are TRBV6-5 and TRBJ1-6, with no clear D. Germline V gene sequence: CDR1 MNHEY, CDR2 SVGAGI. V was clipped by 6 bases and J by 8 bases, with 8 bases between them. This CDR3 has 12 amino acids. CDR3 nucleotides: TGTGCCAGCAGGAGGATGGATTCACCCCTCCACTTT. Its translation: CASRRMDSPLHF.

As concerns this clone: One end of the junction does not line up with germline, which may come from a read error. The rearrangement links TRBV11-2 to TRBJ2-3, with TRBD1 matching over 7 bases. This CDR3 spans 14 amino acids. CDR1 and CDR2 from the germline V gene are SGHAT and FQNNGV. The CDR3 region is CASSVDRATDTQYF. CDR3 DNA: TGTGCCAGCAGCGTAGACAGGGCCACAGATACGCAGTATTTT.

The chain recombines TRBV19 with TRBJ2-2; 7 nucleotides line up with TRBD1. V lost 5 bases, J lost 6 bases, and 6 bases stayed unmatched. The germline V gene encodes CDR1 LNHDA and CDR2 SQIVND (reference sequence). CDR3 length equals 14 residues. The CDR3, as DNA: TGTGCCAGTAGTTCCGGACAGGAGGCCGGGGAGCTGTTTTTT. Translated, it gives CASSSGQEAGELFF.

V is TRBV7-6 and J is TRBJ2-7; 9 nucleotides match TRBD1. J lost 2 bases, V lost 1 base, and 3 bases had no gene match. Looked up from germline, CDR1 is SGHVS and CDR2 is FNYEAQ. The CDR3 covers 15 residues. CDR3 nucleotide sequence: TGTGCCAGCAGCTTAGGCGGGACAGGGACCTACGAGCAGTACTTC. This encodes CASSLGGTGTYEQYF.

The V call is TRBV6-5, the J call TRBJ2-7; perhaps TRBD2 as D (5 bases). This CDR3 has 14 amino acids. In germline, CDR1 is MNHEY, CDR2 SVGAGI. V gave up 6 bases and J gave up 0 bases, with 12 bases separating them. The CDR3 here is CASREDFLSYEQYV. As DNA, the CDR3 is TGTGCCAGCAGAGAGGACTTCCTCTCCTACGAGCAGTACGTC.

This sequence joins TRBV7-3 and TRBJ2-1; TRBD1 matches 11 bases. CDR3 length equals 18 residues. V was clipped by 2 bases and J by 5 bases; unmatched bases: 11. Germline V CDR1 and CDR2: SGHTA, FQGTGA. DNA for the CDR3: TGTGCCAGCAGCTTATGGTCCCACCGGGACAGGGGGGACAATGAGCAGTTCTTC. Protein product: CASSLWSHRDRGDNEQFF.

The V and J genes are TRBV27 and TRBJ2-2; tentatively, D is TRBD2 (7 bases). The CDR3 has 14 residues. Trimming removed 6 bases from V and 3 bases from J, with 11 bases in between. Germline CDR1 MNHEY, CDR2 SMNVEV (reference sequence). CDR3 coding DNA: TGTGCCAGCAGCGCGGGGGCGGACACCGGGGAGCTGTTTTTT. As protein: CASSAGADTGELFF.

The rearrangement links TRBV6-5 to TRBJ1-4; tentatively, D is TRBD1 (5 bases). Germline CDR1 reads MNHEY; CDR2 reads SVGAGI. Trimming cost V 5 bases and J 8 bases, with 12 bases left between them. The CDR3 loop spans 13 amino acids. CDR3 sequence (DNA): TGTGCCAGCAGTAGAAGTGGGGGGGAAAAACTGTTTTTT. Translated, it gives CASSRSGGEKLFF.

The rearrangement joins TRBV7-2 to TRBJ2-5, with a possible D match to TRBD2 (5 bases). CDR1 and CDR2 (germline): SGHTA, FQGNSA. V lost 3 bases and J lost 5, with 19 bases in between. The CDR3 runs to 16 residues. In DNA form, the CDR3 reads TGTGCCAGCAGCTTTCTAGGCCCTAGCCGGACGGAGACCCAGTACTTC. Translated: CASSFLGPSRTETQYF.

The V gene is TRBV2, the J gene TRBJ1-3, with 9 bases identical to TRBD1. This CDR3 is built from 15 residues. V gave up 7 bases and J gave up 2 bases; unmatched junction bases: 6. From germline, CDR1 is SNHLY and CDR2 FYNNEI. The CDR3 DNA sequence: TGTGCCAGCACCCTGGACAGGGGAGCTGGAAACACCATATATTTT. It translates to CASTLDRGAGNTIYF.

V and J are TRBV5-1 and TRBJ1-1; TRBD1 agrees at 7 bases. Germline loops: CDR1 SGHRS, CDR2 YFSETQ. The CDR3 totals 14 residues. The junction had 7 bases not matched to a gene; V was cut back by 4 bases and J by 4 bases. CDR3 residues: CASSRQQGTTEAFF. Written as DNA, the CDR3 is TGCGCCAGCAGCCGCCAACAGGGGACCACTGAAGCTTTCTTT.

The rearrangement uses TRBV5-1 and TRBJ2-5; 7 bases match TRBD2. The junction had 13 bases not matched to a gene; V was cut back by 5 bases and J by 0 bases. The CDR3 contains 17 residues. The germline V gene encodes CDR1 SGHRS and CDR2 YFSETQ. The CDR3 loop is CASSPGVNGGYQETQYF. The CDR3 DNA reads TGCGCCAGCAGTCCCGGGGTGAACGGGGGGTACCAAGAGACCCAGTACTTC.

The CDR3 region is CASKMTVGTDTQYF. CDR3 nucleotide sequence: TGTGCCAGTAAGATGACAGTGGGAACAGATACGCAGTATTTT. J is TRBJ2-3 and V is TRBV2, with a weak D call TRBD1 (5 bases). This CDR3 contains 14 residues. Looked up from germline, CDR1 is SNHLY and CDR2 is FYNNEI. Trimming took 9 bases from V and 3 from J, leaving 16 bases between them.

The V and J genes are TRBV9 and TRBJ2-1; a possible D gene is TRBD2 (5 bases). Germline loops: CDR1 SGDLS, CDR2 YYNGEE. CDR3 size: 15 residues. V was pared by 2 bases and J by 7 bases, with 16 bases between. The CDR3 DNA reads as TGTGCCAGCAGCGTGTTGACGGGTTCGGGGAATGAGCAGTTCTTC. Translating it yields CASSVLTGSGNEQFF.

V usage is TRBV6-5 and J usage is TRBJ2-1; TRBD2 aligns across 12 bases. The CDR3 runs to 15 residues. Germline CDR1 reads MNHEY; CDR2 reads SVGAGI. Germline trimming cut 6 bases from V and 2 bases from J; bases unmatched to any gene: 2. The CDR3 region is CASRSSGRAYNEQFF. The CDR3 bases are TGTGCCAGCAGGTCTAGCGGGAGGGCCTACAATGAGCAGTTCTTC.

The V and J genes are TRBV5-1 and TRBJ1-1; TRBD1 matches 8 bases. Trimming cost V 3 bases and J 7 bases; bases outside gene matches: 5. CDR1 is SGHRS and CDR2 is YFSETQ in the germline V gene. The CDR3 spans 13 residues. For the CDR3, the DNA is TGCGCCAGCAGCTCATGGACAGGGAATGAAGCTTTCTTT. It is translated as CASSSWTGNEAFF.

The V and J genes are TRBV5-4 and TRBJ2-5, with TRBD2 matching over 10 bases. CDR1 and CDR2 from the germline V gene are SGHNT and YYREEE (reference sequence). The trim removed 4 bases at V and 4 bases at J, leaving 4 bases unmatched. The CDR3 extends over 14 amino acids. The CDR3: CASSGSGGPETQYF. In nucleotides, the CDR3 is TGTGCCAGCAGCGGTAGCGGGGGGCCAGAGACCCAGTACTTC.

The V and J genes are TRBV18 and TRBJ2-5, with D possibly matching TRBD1 (5 bases). V lost 0 bases and J lost 4, with 9 bases in between. Germline V gene sequence: CDR1 KGHSH, CDR2 LQKENI. The CDR3 runs 14 residues. The CDR3 region is CASSPPRVGETQYF. The CDR3 DNA follows: TGTGCCAGCTCACCACCCAGGGTTGGAGAGACCCAGTACTTC.

The table lists this clone with a count of one. This chain links TRBV6-6 with TRBJ1-5; TRBD1 might be the D (5 bases). This CDR3 spans 15 amino acids. V shed 6 bases and J shed 2 bases, with 14 bases lying between them. Germline values: CDR1 MNHNY, CDR2 SVGAGI (reference sequence). The CDR3: CASSSGGMGNQPQHF. CDR3 coding DNA: TGTGCCAGCAGCTCGGGGGGAATGGGCAATCAGCCCCAGCATTTT.

The chain is built from TRBV7-9 and TRBJ2-1, with TRBD2 matching 8 bases. J lost 12 bases, V lost 2 bases, and 12 bases had no gene match. The germline CDR1 and CDR2 sequences are SEHNR and FQNEAQ (reference sequence). There are 15 residues in the CDR3. The DNA of the CDR3 is TGTGCCAGCAGCTTAATGAAGCGGGAGCCCCGCCCGCAGTTCTTC. Its translation: CASSLMKREPRPQFF. The whole variable domain, remainder taken from reference TRBV7-9 and TRBJ2-1, is DTGVSQNPRHKITKRGQNVTFRCDPISEHNRLYWYRQTLGQGPEFLTYFQNEAQLEKSRLLSDRFSAERPKGSFSTLEIQRTEQGDSAMYLCASSLMKREPRPQFFGPGTRLTVL.

For this clone: The sample has other DNA sequences that encode this CDR3 too. The rearrangement joins TRBV4-1 to TRBJ2-1; D gene ambiguous. Looked up from germline, CDR1 is MGHRA and CDR2 is YSYEKL. Trimming stripped 0 bases from V and 7 bases from J, with 4 bases between. The CDR3 has 12 amino acids. The DNA of the CDR3 is TGCGCCAGCAGCCAAGATCGTAATGAGCAGTTCTTC. It specifies CASSQDRNEQFF.

The V call is TRBV7-2, the J call TRBJ1-5; D is undetermined. This CDR3 has 15 residues. Germline V lookup: CDR1 SGHTA, CDR2 FQGNSA. Between the trimmed V and J ends, which lost 5 bases and 4 bases, there was a span of 15 bases. DNA for the CDR3: TGTGCCAGCAGCAACTGGACTTCCAGGAATCAGCCCCAGCATTTT. Its translation is CASSNWTSRNQPQHF.

Points on this clone: The junction departs from germline at one end; a sequencing error may be responsible. V usage is TRBV2 and J usage is TRBJ2-4, with D possibly TRBD2 on 5 matching bases. From germline, CDR1 is SNHLY and CDR2 FYNNEI. The CDR3 extends over 11 amino acids. The CDR3 coding sequence is TGTGCCAGCAGAGGTGGAGGCAGTTTGGTCTTC. Translated, it gives CASRGGGSLVF.